The next 25 T cell receptor beta chains were all read from a single sample in a study of response to subunit inactivated influenza vaccine. TCRdb re-derived calls from the RT-PCR reads in MiXCR, one entry per CDR3 protein. The repertoire includes about 650,000 distinct CDR3 sequences, approximately 14% of them detected once, and around 7.6% sits in the top ten. The sequencing used PBMCs from blood, collected 14 to 15 days before vaccination. Receptors originate from a man aged 45 to 65 who received an inactivated influenza vaccine.

The V gene is TRBV4-3, the J gene TRBJ2-2; D is ambiguous. The CDR3 consists of 14 residues. CDR1 and CDR2 from the germline V gene are LGHNA and YSLEER. Trimming pared 4 bases from V and 4 bases from J, leaving 10 bases between. The CDR3: CASSPYSPTGELFF. CDR3 nucleotides: TGCGCCAGCAGCCCATATTCACCCACCGGGGAGCTGTTTTTT.

This clonotype has a count of ten or more. The chain has TRBV28 and TRBJ1-2; D is possibly TRBD1 (5 bases). Trimming shortened V by 3 bases and J by 4 bases, and 12 bases separated the two germline ends. The CDR3 runs 14 residues. CDR1 is MDHEN, CDR2 SYDVKM, per germline. CDR3 sequence reads: CASSFSGAAYGYTF. CDR3 DNA sequence: TGTGCCAGCAGTTTTAGTGGGGCAGCCTATGGCTACACCTTC.

This chain links TRBV5-6 with TRBJ1-3; D remains ambiguous. V gave up 3 bases and J gave up 2 bases, with 9 bases separating them. Germline loops: CDR1 SGHDT, CDR2 YYEEEE. The CDR3 is made up of 14 amino acids. The CDR3 sequence is CASSSLGPGNTIYF. The CDR3 region has the DNA TGTGCCAGCAGCTCGCTTGGCCCTGGAAACACCATATATTTT.

The chain has TRBV12-3 or TRBV12-4 and TRBJ2-4; 7 nucleotides agree with TRBD1. V lost 6 bases, J lost 6 bases, and 8 bases stayed unmatched. The CDR3 runs 14 residues. CDR3 region: CASSPGTAGNIQYF. CDR3 in DNA: TGTGCCAGCAGCCCCGGGACAGCAGGAAACATTCAGTACTTC.

V is TRBV12-3 or TRBV12-4 and J is TRBJ2-1; D may be TRBD1 (6 bases). The ends were cut back, 8 bases at V and 6 bases at J, with 17 bases in the middle. CDR3 length: 14 residues. The CDR3 sequence: CASGNRERFNEQFF. CDR3 coding DNA: TGTGCCAGCGGGAACAGGGAGCGGTTCAATGAGCAGTTCTTC.

This clonotype was observed many times. This chain connects TRBV5-1 to TRBJ1-1; 7 bases line up with TRBD1. The V gene's germline CDR1 is SGHRS and CDR2 YFSETQ. This CDR3 has 15 residues. After removal of 0 bases from V and 5 bases from J, the junction contained 7 bases not matched to a gene. The CDR3: CASSLGSQGGTEAFF. For the CDR3, the DNA is TGCGCCAGCAGCTTGGGTTCTCAGGGGGGGACTGAAGCTTTCTTT.

This clonotype turned up a few times. J is TRBJ2-1 and V is TRBV5-1; 11 nucleotides align to TRBD2. The length of the CDR3 is 15 residues. Germline CDR1 SGHRS, CDR2 YFSETQ. V dropped 4 bases and J dropped 8; count of bases not matched to a gene: 8. The CDR3 coding sequence is TGCGCCAGCAGCCTTAGCGGGAGGGCCTCCGATGAGCAGTTCTTC. This gives the protein CASSLSGRASDEQFF.

The V and J genes are TRBV18 and TRBJ2-5; no firm D call. Germline V lookup: CDR1 KGHSH, CDR2 LQKENI. This CDR3 has 14 residues. Trimming removed 3 bases from V and 0 bases from J, with 8 bases in between. DNA for the CDR3: TGTGCCAGCTCACCGTTGCTAGACCAAGAGACCCAGTACTTC. Its protein product is CASSPLLDQETQYF. The variable domain in full, completed from reference TRBV18 and TRBJ2-5, reads NAGVMQNPRHLVRRRGQEARLRCSPMKGHSHVYWYRQLPEEGLKFMVYLQKENIIDESGMPKERFSAEFPKEGPSILRIQQVVRGDSAAYFCASSPLLDQETQYFGPGTRLLVL.

This clonotype was picked up a small number of times. V and J are TRBV11-2 and TRBJ1-5; D is unresolved. Germline CDR1 SGHAT, CDR2 FQNNGV. The CDR3 spans 17 residues. V dropped 0 bases and J dropped 0 bases, with 12 bases sitting between them. As DNA, the CDR3 is TGTGCCAGCAGCTTAGAAAGATCAATATTTAGCAATCAGCCCCAGCATTTT. Residues: CASSLERSIFSNQPQHF.

This clonotype occurred many times. The chain recombines TRBV20-1 with TRBJ1-3; possible D gene TRBD1, 5 bases. This CDR3 has 15 residues. CDR1 is DFQATT, CDR2 SNEGSKA, per germline (reference sequence). The V and J ends lost 3 bases and 1 base respectively, with 13 bases between them. DNA of the CDR3: TGCAGTGCTAGTGGGGGGTCTTTGTCTGGAAACACCATATATTTT. This sequence encodes CSASGGSLSGNTIYF.

This clonotype was counted only a few times. The CDR3 bases are TGTGCCAGCAATACGGTGACAGGGAAATACGAGCAGTACTTC. Amino acids: CASNTVTGKYEQYF. The chain recombines TRBV6-1 with TRBJ2-7; 7 bases line up with TRBD1. V dropped 7 bases and J dropped 4; count of bases not matched to a gene: 10. This CDR3 spans 14 amino acids. Germline V gene data show CDR1 as MNHNS and CDR2 as SASEGT.

This clonotype turned up a few times. CDR3 region: CASRLGQGPTEAFF. CDR3 in DNA: TGTGCCAGCAGGCTGGGACAGGGGCCCACTGAAGCTTTCTTT. The chain combines TRBV6-6 with TRBJ1-1; 10 nucleotides match TRBD1. Per the germline V gene, CDR1 is MNHNY and CDR2 is SVGAGI (reference sequence). With V trimmed by 6 bases and J by 4 bases, 5 bases remained unmatched. The CDR3 spans 14 residues.

This clonotype has a handful of counts. Here the CDR3 reads CASSEGPPGVTGELFF. CDR3 nucleotides: TGTGCCAGCAGTGAAGGCCCTCCGGGAGTCACCGGGGAGCTGTTTTTT. The chain couples TRBV2 to TRBJ2-2, with D possibly matching TRBD2 (6 bases). The CDR3 runs 16 residues. Per germline, CDR1 SNHLY and CDR2 FYNNEI. V was clipped by 1 base and J by 4 bases, with 13 bases between them.

V usage is TRBV20-1 and J usage is TRBJ2-2; D is uncertain. The CDR3 runs to 14 residues. Germline CDR1 and CDR2: DFQATT and SNEGSKA (reference sequence). V was cut by 4 bases and J by 1 base, with 10 bases left in between. The CDR3 DNA reads as TGCAGTGCTACTCGGGTTGGGAACACCGGGGAGCTGTTTTTT. Protein sequence: CSATRVGNTGELFF.

CDR3 coding DNA: TGCGCCAGCAGCTTGGTTCTAGCGGGAGCGGAAACGCAGTTCTTC. Its translation is CASSLVLAGAETQFF. This chain uses TRBV5-1 with TRBJ2-1; 10 positions match TRBD2. V shed 0 bases, J shed 12 bases, and the junction held 9 bases outside the gene matches. The CDR3 length is 15 residues. The germline gives CDR1 SGHRS, CDR2 YFSETQ.

This chain joins TRBV3-1 and TRBJ2-2; no reliable D call. The CDR3 is 13 residues long. The V gene's germline CDR1 is LGHDT and CDR2 YNNKEL (reference sequence). The CDR3 spells CASGKPNTGELFF. CDR3 bases: TGTGCTAGTGGCAAACCCAACACCGGGGAGCTGTTTTTT.

The rearrangement links TRBV6-5 to TRBJ2-7; TRBD2 matches 9 bases. Germline V gene lookup returns CDR1 MNHEY and CDR2 SVGAGI. The CDR3 extends over 16 amino acids. Trimming at V came to 0 bases and at J to 3 bases, leaving 6 bases not matched to a gene. In nucleotides, the CDR3 is TGTGCCAGCAGTTACTCCGGGCCTAGCGGGAACTACGAGCAGTACTTC. Translating gives CASSYSGPSGNYEQYF.

This clonotype was seen more than once but under ten times. The chain employs TRBV24-1 and TRBJ1-1, with TRBD1 as a possible D gene (5 bases). Germline V CDR1 and CDR2: KGHDR, SFDVKD. V was clipped by 7 bases and J by 8 bases, with 16 bases between them. CDR3 length equals 13 residues. This CDR3 is CATRVGQGAEAFF. The DNA for the CDR3 is TGTGCCACCAGAGTGGGGCAGGGCGCGGAAGCTTTCTTT.

The gene calls are TRBV20-1 and TRBJ2-1, with D possibly matching TRBD1 (7 bases). This CDR3 has 14 amino acids. From germline, CDR1 is DFQATT and CDR2 SNEGSKA (reference sequence). Trimming pared 8 bases from V and 6 bases from J, leaving 20 bases between. CDR3 region: CSQGGFYPGNEQFF. In nucleotides, the CDR3 is TGCAGTCAGGGGGGATTCTACCCGGGCAATGAGCAGTTCTTC.

This clonotype occurred a few times. The chain combines TRBV20-1 with TRBJ2-4; 7 positions agree with TRBD2. V dropped 6 bases and J dropped 8; count of bases not matched to a gene: 4. The V gene's germline CDR1 is DFQATT and CDR2 SNEGSKA (reference sequence). The CDR3 runs to 11 residues. In DNA, the CDR3 is TGCAGTGCAAGGGACTACGACATTCAGTACTTC. This encodes CSARDYDIQYF.

This clonotype was found many times. The chain uses TRBV18 and TRBJ2-1, with 11 bases fitting TRBD2. V was pared by 6 bases and J by 7 bases, with 11 bases of the junction left unmatched. This CDR3 region has 16 residues. CDR1 KGHSH and CDR2 LQKENI come from the germline V gene. For the CDR3, the DNA is TGTGCCAGCTCCCTTGGGACTAGCGGAGTCGGGAATGAGCAGTTCTTC. Translation gives CASSLGTSGVGNEQFF.

Written as DNA, the CDR3 is TGTGCTAGTCTCTACGGGACTGAAGCTTTCTTT. Translating gives CASLYGTEAFF. This rearrangement joins TRBV12-5 to TRBJ1-1; D is undetermined. The CDR3 is 11 residues long. Germline V CDR1 and CDR2: LGHNT, FRNRAP. Deletions cut 8 bases from V and 5 bases from J, with 9 bases between. Supplemented by reference TRBV12-5 and TRBJ1-1, the full variable domain reads DARVTQTPRHKVTEMGQEVTMRCQPILGHNTVFWYRQTMMQGLELLAYFRNRAPLDDSGMPKDRFSAEMPDATLATLKIQPSEPRDSAVYFCASLYGTEAFFGQGTRLTVV.

This clonotype was detected only a few times. This chain connects TRBV28 to TRBJ2-7, with 8 bases aligning to TRBD2. This CDR3 region has 15 residues. V lost 5 bases, J lost 7 bases, and 13 bases stayed unmatched. Germline V lookup: CDR1 MDHEN, CDR2 SYDVKM. The CDR3 reads CASSPPGRGGGEQYF. CDR3 sequence (DNA): TGTGCCAGCAGTCCCCCCGGGAGGGGCGGGGGTGAGCAGTACTTC.

This clonotype was found a few times. This sequence joins TRBV11-2 and TRBJ2-5, with D unresolved. V lost 4 bases and J lost 5, with 11 bases in between. The CDR3 consists of 13 residues. The V gene's germline CDR1 is SGHAT and CDR2 FQNNGV. CDR3 bases: TGTGCCAGCAGCTATCGTGGGCTTGAGACCCAGTACTTC. It yields the protein CASSYRGLETQYF.

This clonotype was found many times. This rearrangement joins TRBV3-1 to TRBJ2-4; perhaps TRBD2 as D (5 bases). This CDR3 has 13 residues. CDR1 LGHDT and CDR2 YNNKEL come from the germline V gene (reference sequence). V dropped 3 bases and J dropped 13 bases, with 16 bases sitting between them. The CDR3 region has the DNA TGTGCCAGCAGCCACCCGGGAAGCTTGATGCAGTACTTC. It codes for CASSHPGSLMQYF.